This TCR beta chain is from a study of T cell changes during pregnancy in multiple sclerosis. Sequencing used immunoSEQ multiplex PCR; TCRdb keeps in-frame clones, though not all of them. The sample carries more than 90,000 clones, under 95% recorded once. V was trimmed by 8 bases and J by 1 base, leaving 11 bases between them. There are 13 residues in the CDR3. Germline values: CDR1 LNHDA, CDR2 SQIVND (reference sequence). The sequence came from a female donor with multiple sclerosis, enrolled in a pregnancy study. This specimen was peripheral blood, taken in the first trimester of pregnancy. The chain joins TRBV19 to TRBJ1-1; unclear D gene. Here the CDR3 reads CASAPRGNTEAFF. As DNA, the CDR3 is TGTGCCAGTGCCCCTCGAGGGAACACTGAAGCTTTCTTT.